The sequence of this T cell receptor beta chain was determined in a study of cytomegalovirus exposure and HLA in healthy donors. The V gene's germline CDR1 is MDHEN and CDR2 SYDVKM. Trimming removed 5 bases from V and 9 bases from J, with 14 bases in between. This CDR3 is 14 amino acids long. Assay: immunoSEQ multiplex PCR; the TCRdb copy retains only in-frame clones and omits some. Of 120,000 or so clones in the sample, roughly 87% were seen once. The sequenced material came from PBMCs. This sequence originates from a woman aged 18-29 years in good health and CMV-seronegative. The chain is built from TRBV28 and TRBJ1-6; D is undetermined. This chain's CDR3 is CASSTVASGSPLHF. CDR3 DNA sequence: TGTGCCAGCAGTACCGTCGCCAGTGGTTCACCCCTCCACTTT.